What follows are 13 T cell receptor beta chains derived from one specimen sequenced in a study of CD8 T cells in Susac syndrome. The RNA input was roughly 0.45 to 1 ug, and it was reverse transcribed with random hexamers. TCRdb re-called the immunoSEQ multiplex PCR reads with MiXCR, one entry per CDR3 protein. The data contain 200,000 to 250,000 distinct CDR3 sequences, around 93% of them singletons. The sample consisted of CD4+ T cells from PBMCs. The receptors derive from a human donor with Susac syndrome.

The chain combines TRBV20-1 with TRBJ1-6; 7 bases are shared with TRBD1. V dropped 0 bases and J dropped 7; count of bases not matched to a gene: 9. This CDR3 region has 16 residues. Germline assignment: CDR1 DFQATT and CDR2 SNEGSKA (reference sequence). CDR3 sequence reads: CSARDPLTGTNSPLHF. CDR3 nucleotides: TGCAGTGCTAGAGACCCATTGACAGGGACCAATTCACCCCTCCACTTT.

This sequence joins TRBV18 and TRBJ2-3, with D perhaps TRBD2 (6 bases). CDR3 size: 14 residues. The V end lost 6 bases, the J end lost 6 bases, and 16 bases lay between the germline ends. Germline CDR1 KGHSH, CDR2 LQKENI. CDR3 in DNA: TGTGCCAGCTCCCTAGCTCCAGGGAGGGATACGCAGTATTTT. Protein product: CASSLAPGRDTQYF.

The rearrangement joins TRBV7-9 to TRBJ2-3; D is ambiguous. Germline V gives CDR1 SEHNR, CDR2 FQNEAQ (reference sequence). V lost 4 bases to trimming and J lost 0 bases, with 5 bases between them. CDR3 length: 13 amino acids. This CDR3 reads CASSSLSTDTQYF. In DNA form, the CDR3 reads TGTGCCAGCAGCTCTCTCAGCACAGATACGCAGTATTTT. Full variable domain (rest looked up from reference TRBV7-9 and TRBJ2-3): DTGVSQNPRHKITKRGQNVTFRCDPISEHNRLYWYRQTLGQGPEFLTYFQNEAQLEKSRLLSDRFSAERPKGSFSTLEIQRTEQGDSAMYLCASSSLSTDTQYFGPGTRLTVL.

The chain recombines TRBV12-3 or TRBV12-4 with TRBJ1-6; D uncertain. CDR3 length: 16 amino acids. Trimming cost V 3 bases and J 9 bases, with 18 bases left between them. DNA for the CDR3: TGTGCCAGCAGTTTGTTTTCGGGCCCCAGGAGTTCACCCCTCCACTTT. Translation gives CASSLFSGPRSSPLHF.

This chain joins TRBV30 and TRBJ1-1; 8 bases fit TRBD1. The CDR3 extends over 13 amino acids. V was clipped by 4 bases and J by 1 base; unmatched bases: 2. The germline gives CDR1 GTSNPN, CDR2 SVGIG (reference sequence). CDR3 loop: CAWTGGGNTEAFF. The CDR3, as DNA: TGTGCCTGGACAGGGGGCGGGAACACTGAAGCTTTCTTT. The full variable domain, with the rest looked up from reference TRBV30 and TRBJ1-1, is SQTIHQWPATLVQPVGSPLSLECTVEGTSNPNLYWYRQAAGRGLQLLFYSVGIGQISSEVPQNLSASRPQDRQFILSSKKLLLSDSGFYLCAWTGGGNTEAFFGQGTRLTVV.

This clonotype was counted a single time. A read error is likely, as this CDR3 ends without the conserved phenylalanine or tryptophan. The V call is TRBV20-1, the J call TRBJ2-1, with D possibly matching TRBD2 (6 bases). V lost 3 bases to trimming and J lost 6 bases, with 12 bases between them. The CDR3 is 13 residues long. CDR1 and CDR2 from the germline V gene are DFQATT and SNEGSKA (reference sequence). The CDR3 spells CSARPTSLNEQFL. The CDR3 nucleotides are TGCAGTGCTAGGCCGACTAGTCTCAATGAGCAGTTCCTC.

V is TRBV29-1 and J is TRBJ2-5; no definite D call. From germline, CDR1 is SQVTM and CDR2 ANQGSEA. The CDR3 contains 12 residues. V gave up 4 bases and J gave up 2 bases, with 8 bases separating them. CDR3 residues: CSVGRAQETQYF. The CDR3, as DNA: TGCAGCGTTGGTAGGGCACAAGAGACCCAGTACTTC.

The rearrangement uses TRBV28 and TRBJ1-1; D gene ambiguous. The CDR3 contains 14 residues. From germline, CDR1 is MDHEN and CDR2 SYDVKM. The V gene lost 1 base and the J gene lost 1 base, with 7 bases spanning the gap. Here the CDR3 reads CASSLYLENTEAFF. The DNA of the CDR3 is TGTGCCAGCAGTTTATACTTGGAGAACACTGAAGCTTTCTTT. The variable domain in full, with the rest retrieved from reference TRBV28 and TRBJ1-1, is DVKVTQSSRYLVKRTGEKVFLECVQDMDHENMFWYRQDPGLGLRLIYFSYDVKMKEKGDIPEGYSVSREKKERFSLILESASTNQTSMYLCASSLYLENTEAFFGQGTRLTVV.

V and J are TRBV20-1 and TRBJ2-7; the D call may be TRBD1 or TRBD2 (6 bases each). This CDR3 has 14 amino acids. V was shortened by 2 bases and J by 2 bases, with 13 bases between the two germline ends. Germline values: CDR1 DFQATT, CDR2 SNEGSKA (reference sequence). The CDR3 sequence is CSARRGQGAYEQYF. CDR3 nucleotide sequence: TGCAGTGCTAGACGGGGGCAGGGAGCCTACGAGCAGTACTTC.

The rearrangement links TRBV5-5 to TRBJ1-1; no clear D. CDR1 and CDR2 from the germline V gene are SGHKS and YYEKEE (reference sequence). The CDR3 totals 14 residues. Trimming took 0 bases from V and 3 from J, leaving 9 bases between them. The CDR3 protein is CASSLAGSHTEAFF. DNA of the CDR3: TGTGCCAGCAGCTTGGCAGGCAGCCACACTGAAGCTTTCTTT.

This chain joins TRBV20-1 and TRBJ1-1; D is uncertain. CDR3 length equals 13 residues. V was shortened by 2 bases and J by 2 bases, with 9 bases between the two germline ends. Germline V gene data show CDR1 as DFQATT and CDR2 as SNEGSKA (reference sequence). The DNA for the CDR3 is TGCAGTGCTAGAATTCCCAGTAACACTGAAGCTTTCTTT. Translation: CSARIPSNTEAFF.

The chain links TRBV5-1 to TRBJ2-7; possible D gene TRBD2, 6 bases. Germline assignment: CDR1 SGHRS and CDR2 YFSETQ. The CDR3 sequence is 14 residues long. V was trimmed by 4 bases and J by 2 bases, leaving 13 bases between them. The DNA for the CDR3 is TGCGCCAGCAGCCGGGAGCCAGAAGCCTACGAGCAGTACTTC. Translated, it gives CASSREPEAYEQYF. The variable domain in full, completed from reference TRBV5-1 and TRBJ2-7, reads KAGVTQTPRYLIKTRGQQVTLSCSPISGHRSVSWYQQTPGQGLQFLFEYFSETQRNKGNFPGRFSGRQFSNSRSEMNVSTLELGDSALYLCASSREPEAYEQYFGPGTRLTVT.

This clonotype has a single count. The chain uses TRBV9 and TRBJ2-1; 14 nucleotides match TRBD2. V lost 2 bases to trimming and J lost 0 bases; unmatched junction nucleotides: 7. The CDR3 runs to 19 residues. Germline CDR1 and CDR2: SGDLS and YYNGEE. The CDR3 DNA reads TGTGCCAGCAGCGTGGGGACTAGCGGGGGAGTCAGCTCCTACAATGAGCAGTTCTTC. Its translation: CASSVGTSGGVSSYNEQFF.